This is a list of T cell receptor beta chains from one sample in a study of blood T cells in healthy people across ages. MiXCR was run by TCRdb on the 5' RACE reads, yielding one entry per CDR3 protein. The data contain about 1,500,000 distinct CDR3 sequences, about 30% of them seen just once; the ten biggest clones take up 7.7%. Sample: blood. These receptor sequences come from a woman aged 25 to 39 in good health. Both conserved end residues are part of each CDR3. The D gene is left open where the match is weak. Rows give clone size only sometimes, using once, few, many, or a class for an expanded clone.

j_call clone_size v_call d_call cdr3_nt cdr3_aa
TRBJ2-4 many TRBV15 TRBD1 TGTGCCATCCGGGACAGGGGAGGTCTGAACATTCAGTACTTC CAIRDRGGLNIQYF
TRBJ2-6 few TRBV24-1 NA TGTGCCACCAGTGATTCCGGGACGTCACTCTCCGGGGCCAACGTCCTGACTTTC CATSDSGTSLSGANVLTF
TRBJ1-5 NA TRBV4-3 NA TGCGCCAGCAGCCAAGATCTGCAAAGCCTCTATAATCAGCCCCAGCATTTT CASSQDLQSLYNQPQHF
TRBJ1-1 few TRBV28 NA TGTGCCAGCAGTTTATTTGTTCGAGCTTTCTTT CASSLFVRAFF
TRBJ2-7 few TRBV5-5 TRBD1 TGTGCCAGCAGCTTAGTTGGACAGGGCACCGAGCAGTACTTC CASSLVGQGTEQYF
TRBJ2-7 NA TRBV29-1 NA TGCAGCGTTGGGGGGCAGGTAGAAGAGGCCCAGTACTTC CSVGGQVEEAQYF
TRBJ1-5 NA TRBV20-1 NA TGCAGCATTGGTGAGGGCCAGAATCAGCCCCAGCATTTT CSIGEGQNQPQHF
TRBJ1-1 NA TRBV12-3/TRBV12-4 TRBD1 TGTGCCAGCAGTCCTCAGGGGGGTCACACTGAAGCTTTCTTT CASSPQGGHTEAFF
TRBJ2-7 many TRBV27 NA TGTGCCAGCAGTTTATCAGTCCCAGGGACCTCCTACGAGCAGTACTTC CASSLSVPGTSYEQYF
TRBJ2-1 few TRBV7-3 TRBD1 TGTGCCAGCAGCTTACTGGGGACAGCAGCATACAATGAGCAGTTCTTC CASSLLGTAAYNEQFF
TRBJ1-2 NA TRBV7-9 NA TGTGCCAGCAGCCGAAAAGAGAGGACCAGCTATGGCTACACCTTC CASSRKERTSYGYTF